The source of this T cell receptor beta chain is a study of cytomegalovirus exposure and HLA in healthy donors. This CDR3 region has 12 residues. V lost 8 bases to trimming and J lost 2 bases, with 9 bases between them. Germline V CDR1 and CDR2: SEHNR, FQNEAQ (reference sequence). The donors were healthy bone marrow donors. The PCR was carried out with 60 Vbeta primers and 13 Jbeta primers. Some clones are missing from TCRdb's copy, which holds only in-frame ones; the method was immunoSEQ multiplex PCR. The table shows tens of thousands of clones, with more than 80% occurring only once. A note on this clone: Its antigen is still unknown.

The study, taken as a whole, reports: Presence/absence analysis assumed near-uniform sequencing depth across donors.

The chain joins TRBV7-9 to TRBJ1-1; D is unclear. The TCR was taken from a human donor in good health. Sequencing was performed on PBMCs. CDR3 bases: TGTGCCAGCGCGACGGGAAACACTGAAGCTTTCTTT. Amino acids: CASATGNTEAFF. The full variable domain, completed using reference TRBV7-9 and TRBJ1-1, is DTGVSQNPRHKITKRGQNVTFRCDPISEHNRLYWYRQTLGQGPEFLTYFQNEAQLEKSRLLSDRFSAERPKGSFSTLEIQRTEQGDSAMYLCASATGNTEAFFGQGTRLTVV.